This is a list of T cell receptor beta chains from one sample in a study of control samples from healthy donors and cancer patients. The table came from immunoSEQ multiplex PCR; TCRdb's copy has only in-frame clones and leaves some out. Found here are about 120,000 clones, 80% to 90% of them singletons; the top ten hold approximately 1%. The sequenced material came from PBMCs. These receptor sequences come from a woman between 45 and 65 years old with colorectal cancer. Each CDR3 is given with its conserved first and last residue. D genes are given only for firm matches. The size entry is marked missing in some rows and otherwise reads once, few, many or a size class.

size,V,J,length,D,CDR3,DNA
.,TRBV27,TRBJ1-2,14,.,CASGTTADNYGYTF,TGTGCCAGCGGAACGACAGCCGACAACTATGGCTACACCTTC
.,TRBV28,TRBJ1-5,15,TRBD1,CASRAYQGGSQPQHF,TGTGCCAGCAGGGCTTATCAGGGGGGGAGCCAGCCCCAGCATTTT
.,TRBV7-9,TRBJ1-4,14,.,CASSLVGYNEKLFF,TGTGCCAGCAGCTTAGTAGGTTATAATGAAAAACTGTTTTTT
.,TRBV6-5,TRBJ1-4,14,.,CASREGLYNEKLFF,TGTGCCAGCAGGGAGGGGTTGTACAATGAAAAACTGTTTTTT
.,TRBV2,TRBJ2-7,11,.,CASSGAYEQYF,TGTGCCAGCAGTGGGGCCTACGAGCAGTACTTC
.,TRBV2,TRBJ2-7,15,.,CASSEGPPNTYEQYF,TGTGCCAGCAGTGAAGGGCCACCGAACACCTACGAGCAGTACTTC
.,TRBV2,TRBJ1-5,16,.,CASSEQAGALGQPQHF,TGTGCCAGCAGTGAACAGGCCGGGGCCCTTGGACAGCCCCAGCATTTT
.,TRBV7-3,TRBJ2-1,16,TRBD2,CASSSLGSGGRNEQFF,TGTGCCAGCAGTTCCTTAGGTTCGGGGGGACGGAATGAGCAGTTCTTC
.,TRBV10-3,TRBJ2-1,17,.,CAISESSLGKTYNEQFF,TGTGCCATCAGTGAGTCATCGCTCGGGAAAACCTACAATGAGCAGTTCTTC
.,TRBV7-2,TRBJ2-1,15,.,CASSPIGGFLAEQFF,TGTGCCAGCAGCCCCATAGGGGGGTTCCTCGCTGAGCAGTTCTTC
.,TRBV5-4,TRBJ2-5,18,TRBD2,CASSRKPTSGGTQETQYF,TGTGCCAGCAGCCGAAAACCAACTAGCGGGGGCACCCAAGAGACCCAGTACTTC
.,TRBV9,TRBJ1-6,14,.,CASSEGPTNSPLHF,TGTGCCAGCAGCGAGGGGCCCACTAATTCACCCCTCCACTTT
.,TRBV3-1/TRBV3-2,TRBJ1-4,16,.,CASSRRQAATNEKLFF,TGTGCCAGCAGCCGCCGACAGGCAGCAACTAATGAAAAACTGTTTTTT
.,TRBV30,TRBJ1-1,13,.,CAWSDGGVAEAFF,TGTGCCTGGAGTGACGGGGGAGTAGCTGAAGCTTTCTTT
.,TRBV5-1,TRBJ2-3,15,TRBD2,CASSLAGGEADTQYF,TGCGCCAGCAGCCTAGCGGGAGGGGAGGCAGATACGCAGTATTTT
.,TRBV5-4,TRBJ2-1,13,.,CASAPALDTEQFF,TGTGCCAGCGCACCAGCATTAGACACTGAGCAGTTCTTC
.,TRBV2,TRBJ2-2,15,.,CASISGEANTGELFF,TGTGCCAGCATTAGCGGTGAGGCGAACACCGGGGAGCTGTTTTTT
.,TRBV27,TRBJ2-1,12,TRBD2,CASSSGREEQFF,TGTGCCAGCAGTTCGGGGCGGGAGGAGCAGTTCTTC
.,TRBV5-1,TRBJ1-1,14,.,CASSLVLENTEAFF,TGCGCCAGCAGCTTGGTGTTAGAGAACACTGAAGCTTTCTTT
.,TRBV6-5,TRBJ2-2,14,.,CASRSRLRPGELFF,TGTGCCAGCAGGTCACGTCTGCGTCCCGGGGAGCTGTTTTTT
.,TRBV5-5,TRBJ2-3,12,.,CASSLALDTQYF,TGTGCCAGCAGCCTGGCTCTGGATACGCAGTATTTT
.,TRBV24-1,TRBJ2-2,12,.,CATSRDTGELFF,TGTGCCACCAGCCGGGACACCGGGGAGCTGTTTTTT
.,TRBV2,TRBJ2-2,13,.,CASKTTGSGELFF,TGTGCCAGCAAAACTACGGGGTCCGGGGAGCTGTTTTTT
.,TRBV5-5,TRBJ2-2,14,.,CASRLAVNTGELFF,TGTGCCAGCAGATTAGCGGTGAACACCGGGGAGCTGTTTTTT
.,TRBV29-1,TRBJ1-1,13,.,CSVNEGGNTEAFF,TGCAGCGTGAACGAAGGGGGGAACACTGAAGCTTTCTTT
.,TRBV5-1,TRBJ1-2,15,TRBD1,CASSSTGTGPSGYTF,TGCGCCAGCAGCTCCACCGGGACAGGGCCTAGCGGCTACACCTTC
.,TRBV12-5,TRBJ2-5,18,.,CASGLVLGVDFTEETQYF,TGTGCTAGTGGTTTGGTACTGGGGGTCGATTTTACGGAAGAGACCCAGTACTTC
.,TRBV6-1,TRBJ2-7,15,.,CASSEAWGPPHEQYF,TGTGCCAGCAGTGAAGCCTGGGGTCCTCCCCACGAGCAGTACTTC
few,TRBV3-1/TRBV3-2,TRBJ1-2,15,.,CASSHHPGQTLGYTF,TGTGCCAGCAGCCATCACCCTGGACAGACTCTGGGCTACACCTTC
.,TRBV7-9,TRBJ2-7,12,.,CASSVGNYEQYF,TGTGCCAGCAGCGTCGGGAATTACGAGCAGTACTTC
.,TRBV19,TRBJ1-2,13,.,CASRLSTNYGYTF,TGTGCCAGTAGGCTTAGTACAAACTATGGCTACACCTTC
few,TRBV2,TRBJ2-1,13,TRBD2,CASTRERYNEQFF,TGTGCCAGCACGCGGGAGAGGTACAATGAGCAGTTCTTC
.,TRBV11-2,TRBJ1-6,12,TRBD1,CASSWGDRPLHF,TGTGCCAGCAGCTGGGGGGACAGGCCCCTCCACTTT
.,TRBV19,TRBJ1-5,15,.,CASMVRGYGNQPQHF,TGTGCCAGTATGGTAAGGGGCTACGGCAATCAGCCCCAGCATTTT
.,TRBV18,TRBJ1-4,15,.,CASSPGRGENEKLFF,TGTGCCAGCTCACCGGGACGGGGAGAGAATGAAAAACTGTTTTTT
.,TRBV19,TRBJ2-1,13,TRBD2,CASRQAGVNEQFF,TGTGCCAGTAGGCAGGCGGGGGTCAATGAGCAGTTCTTC
.,TRBV2,TRBJ1-2,13,.,CASSPSPNYGYTF,TGTGCCAGCAGCCCGAGCCCGAACTATGGCTACACCTTC
.,TRBV15,TRBJ1-4,15,TRBD1,CATSRTGAWGEKLFF,TGTGCCACCAGCAGGACAGGGGCTTGGGGTGAAAAACTGTTTTTT
.,TRBV3-1/TRBV3-2,TRBJ1-4,16,.,CASSQGDPATNEKLFF,TGTGCCAGCAGCCAAGGGGACCCGGCAACTAATGAAAAACTGTTTTTT
few,TRBV29-1,TRBJ1-2,13,TRBD1,CSVETGTNYGYTF,TGCAGCGTTGAGACAGGGACTAACTATGGCTACACCTTC
.,TRBV19,TRBJ2-1,16,.,CASSYRGYERDNEQFF,TGTGCCAGTAGTTATAGGGGCTACGAAAGGGACAATGAGCAGTTCTTC
.,TRBV19,TRBJ2-3,20,TRBD2,CASSNNKGLAGVVSTDTQYF,TGTGCCAGTAGTAATAATAAGGGACTAGCGGGGGTGGTTAGCACAGATACGCAGTATTTT
.,TRBV11-2,TRBJ1-2,12,TRBD1,CASSTYRGPNTF,TGTGCCAGCAGCACTTACAGGGGGCCGAACACCTTC
.,TRBV6-5,TRBJ1-1,15,.,CAASRGLGPLTEAFF,TGTGCCGCCAGCCGCGGGCTCGGACCGCTCACTGAAGCTTTCTTT
.,TRBV19,TRBJ1-1,15,.,CASSIGQAMNTEAFF,TGTGCCAGTAGTATAGGACAAGCGATGAACACTGAAGCTTTCTTT
.,TRBV28,TRBJ2-6,17,TRBD1,CASSSAGQGSGANVLTF,TGTGCCAGCAGTTCGGCGGGACAGGGGTCTGGGGCCAACGTCCTGACTTTC
.,TRBV6-5,TRBJ2-7,15,TRBD1,CASPPLGTGTYEQYF,TGTGCCAGCCCGCCGCTTGGGACAGGGACCTACGAGCAGTACTTC
.,TRBV6-1,TRBJ1-1,14,.,CASSERHMNTEAFF,TGTGCCAGCAGTGAACGGCATATGAACACTGAAGCTTTCTTT
.,TRBV6-5,TRBJ1-2,13,TRBD1,CASRVQGQASYTF,TGTGCCAGCAGGGTCCAGGGACAGGCGAGCTACACCTTC
.,TRBV30,TRBJ1-4,15,TRBD1,CAWRGKDRGSEKLFF,TGTGCCTGGAGGGGAAAAGACAGGGGCAGCGAAAAACTGTTTTTT
.,TRBV30,TRBJ1-6,14,TRBD1,CAWGGQDYNSPLHF,TGTGCCTGGGGGGGACAGGATTATAATTCACCCCTCCACTTT
.,TRBV19,TRBJ2-6,14,.,CASSSASGANVLTF,TGTGCCAGTAGTTCTGCCTCTGGGGCCAACGTCCTGACTTTC
.,TRBV3-1/TRBV3-2,TRBJ2-1,16,TRBD2,CASSQESGGIYNEQFF,TGTGCCAGCAGCCAAGAGAGCGGGGGGATCTACAATGAGCAGTTCTTC
.,TRBV5-1,TRBJ2-3,13,.,CASSLLTADTQYF,TGCGCCAGCAGCTTGCTTACGGCAGATACGCAGTATTTT
once,TRBV4-1,TRBJ2-3,17,TRBD2,CASSPETSGGGTDTQYF,TGCGCCAGCAGCCCCGAGACTAGCGGGGGGGGCACAGATACGCAGTATTTT
.,TRBV2,TRBJ2-4,14,TRBD2,CASTSGASKNIQYF,TGTGCCAGCACTAGCGGGGCCTCCAAAAACATTCAGTACTTC